The rows below give T cell receptor beta chains drawn from one sample of a study of graft-versus-host responses after intestinal transplantation. TCRdb keeps only in-frame clones here, not all; method: immunoSEQ multiplex PCR. The data hold some 110,000 clones, with roughly 87% observed a single time. Antigens of these TCRs are unknown. The source was unstimulated CD4+ T cells sorted from spleen or lymph node cells, collected before intestinal transplant. The receptors were sampled from a human donor who received an intestinal transplant. Each CDR3 is given with its conserved first and last residue. D genes are given only for firm matches. For some rows the clone size is stated as once, few or many, or as a class when expanded; others skip it.

>TRBJ2-3|NA|TRBD2|TRBV7-3
TGTGCCAGCAGTAGGACTAGCGGGGGCAGCACAGATACGCAGTATTTT
CASSRTSGGSTDTQYF
>TRBJ1-1|NA|NA|TRBV2
TGTGCCAGCAGCGTCGTCCCGGGACGGGTTGAAGCTTTCTTT
CASSVVPGRVEAFF
>TRBJ2-1|NA|NA|TRBV18
TGTGCCAGCTCACCACCGGGTACAGGGTTTTACAATGAGCAGTTCTTC
CASSPPGTGFYNEQFF
>TRBJ1-2|NA|NA|TRBV12-5
TGTGCTAGTGGTTTGGCCCCCGGACGGCCTAACTATGGCTACACCTTC
CASGLAPGRPNYGYTF
>TRBJ2-1|NA|NA|TRBV5-1
TGCGCCAGCAGCCTGGGGGGATCTACGTCGAATGAGCAGTTCTTC
CASSLGGSTSNEQFF
>TRBJ1-2|NA|NA|TRBV4-1
TGCGCCAGCAGCCAAGCTTACCTTGGTTCTTATAACTATGGCTACACCTTC
CASSQAYLGSYNYGYTF
>TRBJ2-1|NA|NA|TRBV18
TGTGCCAGCTCACCGCGCCCCATAGGTTCCCCCAATGAGCAGTTCTTC
CASSPRPIGSPNEQFF
>TRBJ1-4|NA|NA|TRBV29-1
TGCAGCGTTGCGAAGCAGGATGGTGAAAAACTGTTTTTT
CSVAKQDGEKLFF
>TRBJ2-7|once|NA|TRBV6-1
TGTGCCGGCTCGATGACAGCCCTCTACGAGCAGTACTTC
CAGSMTALYEQYF
>TRBJ1-6|NA|TRBD1|TRBV6-5
TGTGCCAGCAGTTACTCCGGACAGGGGTATTCACCCCTCCACTTT
CASSYSGQGYSPLHF
>TRBJ2-3|NA|NA|TRBV25-1
TGTGCCAGCAGTGGCTACACAGATACGCAGTATTTT
CASSGYTDTQYF
>TRBJ1-6|NA|NA|TRBV5-1
TGCGCCAGCAGCTTGGGCCGTAATTCGGATAGAACTCTCGGGGCCTTATCGTCACCCCTCCACTTT
CASSLGRNSDRTLGALSSPLHF
>TRBJ2-7|once|NA|TRBV30
TGTGCCTGGAGTGCCAGGGTCTACTCCTACGAGCAGTACTTC
CAWSARVYSYEQYF
>TRBJ1-6|NA|NA|TRBV6-1
TGTGCCAGCAGTTATTGGACAGATAATTCACCCCTCCACTTT
CASSYWTDNSPLHF
>TRBJ2-2|NA|TRBD2|TRBV5-1
TGCGCCAGCAGCTTGGCCTCACTAGCGGGAGGGAACACCGGGGAGCTGTTTTTT
CASSLASLAGGNTGELFF
>TRBJ1-2|NA|TRBD1|TRBV6-5
TGTGCCAGCAGGCGACAGGGTCCCTATGGCTACACCTTC
CASRRQGPYGYTF
>TRBJ2-5|NA|TRBD2|TRBV5-1
TGCGCCAGCAGCTTGAGACTAGCGGGGGGACAAGAGACCCAGTACTTC
CASSLRLAGGQETQYF
>TRBJ1-1|NA|NA|TRBV5-1
TGCGCCAGCACCGAAAGCCCGCCAAATCAGGGGACTGAAGCTTTCTTT
CASTESPPNQGTEAFF
>TRBJ2-7|NA|NA|TRBV30
TGTGCCTGGAGCAGGGGAGGGTACGAGCAGTACTTC
CAWSRGGYEQYF
>TRBJ2-7|NA|TRBD2|TRBV5-1
TGCGCCAGCAGCTTGGCCGGGACCGGGGGGTCCCACGAGCAGTACTTC
CASSLAGTGGSHEQYF
>TRBJ2-3|NA|NA|TRBV21-1
TGTGCCAGCAGCAAAGCCGGGACCCGGGCGGGACTAGGAACGTCTAGCACAGATACGCAGTATTTT
CASSKAGTRAGLGTSSTDTQYF
>TRBJ2-3|NA|NA|TRBV18
TGTGCCAGCTCACCTAGGGAGGATACGCAGTATTTT
CASSPREDTQYF
>TRBJ1-2|few|TRBD1|TRBV6-5
TGTGCCAGCAGGGGGACAGCTCGCGCCTATGGCTACACCTTC
CASRGTARAYGYTF
>TRBJ1-6|NA|NA|TRBV10-1
TGCGCCACCAACTTTGAGGGCGGATCACCCCTCCACTTT
CATNFEGGSPLHF
>TRBJ1-6|NA|TRBD1|TRBV19
TGTGCCGGAAGACAGGGAGGTAATTCACCCCTCCACTTT
CAGRQGGNSPLHF
>TRBJ2-1|NA|NA|TRBV5-4
TGTGCCAGCAGCCGTAGACTCGACAATTACAATGAGCAGTTCTTC
CASSRRLDNYNEQFF
>TRBJ1-6|NA|NA|TRBV19
TGTGCCAGTAGCCGACAAGGGCCTTATAATTCACCCCTCCACTTT
CASSRQGPYNSPLHF
>TRBJ2-7|NA|NA|TRBV10-2
TGCGCCAGCAACCCAGGGATGGACGAGCAGTACTTC
CASNPGMDEQYF
>TRBJ2-7|NA|NA|TRBV27
TGTGCCAGCAGGCTCAGGGGCGAGCAGTACTTC
CASRLRGEQYF
>TRBJ2-3|NA|NA|TRBV7-3
TGTGCCAGCCGAGGTCCCAGCACAGATACGCAGTATTTT
CASRGPSTDTQYF
>TRBJ1-2|NA|NA|TRBV7-9
TGTGCCAGCAGCAGGACCGGCTATGGCTACACCTTC
CASSRTGYGYTF
>TRBJ2-1|NA|NA|TRBV6-5
TGTGCCAGCAGTTACAAGGGGGGGCGCTCCTACAATGAGCAGTTCTTC
CASSYKGGRSYNEQFF
>TRBJ2-7|NA|TRBD1|TRBV6-1
TGTGCCAGCAGTGAACGGGACAGGGCCTACTTC
CASSERDRAYF
>TRBJ1-1|NA|NA|TRBV2
TGTGCCAGCACCATCCTGTCCGGGGCTGGCACTGAAGCTTTCTTT
CASTILSGAGTEAFF
>TRBJ2-5|NA|NA|TRBV19
TGTGCCAGTAGTATCTCCGGGGGCCTGGGGGAGACCCAGTACTTC
CASSISGGLGETQYF
>TRBJ1-5|NA|NA|TRBV30
TGTGCCTGGAGTGGACACCTCAATCAGCCCCAGCATTTT
CAWSGHLNQPQHF
>TRBJ2-6|NA|NA|TRBV5-1
TGCGCCAGCAGCTTGGATCCAGGGGCTGGGGCCAACGTCCTGACTTTC
CASSLDPGAGANVLTF
>TRBJ1-1|NA|NA|TRBV2
TGTGCCAGCAGTGAAGCGCAGGGGAACACTGAAGCTTTCTTT
CASSEAQGNTEAFF
>TRBJ1-2|once|NA|TRBV11-2
TGTGCCAGCAGCTTAGATATAGGGGATCGGGATGGCTACACCTTC
CASSLDIGDRDGYTF
>TRBJ1-4|few|NA|TRBV27
TGTGCCAGCAGTTTTTGGGGTGAAAAACTGTTTTTT
CASSFWGEKLFF
>TRBJ2-1|NA|NA|TRBV4-1
TGCGCCAGCAGCCAAGGTTTTAGAGGAGGGTACAATGAGCAGTTCTTC
CASSQGFRGGYNEQFF
>TRBJ2-7|NA|NA|TRBV5-5
TGTGCCAGCAGCTTGCCCACAGAGTACGAGCAGTACTTC
CASSLPTEYEQYF
>TRBJ1-2|NA|NA|TRBV9
TGTGCCAGCAGCATCTCGCCGGGACAAGCCTATGGCTACACCTTC
CASSISPGQAYGYTF
>TRBJ1-1|NA|TRBD1|TRBV10-3
TGTGCCATCAGGACCAGGGACAGGGCGAACACTGAAGCTTTCTTT
CAIRTRDRANTEAFF
>TRBJ2-5|NA|TRBD2|TRBV7-3
TGTGCCAGCAGCTTATCGGTCGGGAGGGGGGAGACCCAGTACTTC
CASSLSVGRGETQYF
>TRBJ2-3|NA|TRBD1|TRBV9
TGTGCCAGCAGCGAGACAGGGAAAAGGGCAGATACGCAGTATTTT
CASSETGKRADTQYF
>TRBJ2-2|NA|NA|TRBV4-2
TGTGCCAGCAGCCAAACAGCTGCCTCCGGGGAGCTGTTTTTT
CASSQTAASGELFF
>TRBJ2-7|NA|NA|TRBV30
TGTGCCTGGATGGGGGGAGACTCCTCCTACGAGCAGTACTTC
CAWMGGDSSYEQYF
>TRBJ2-6|NA|NA|TRBV18
TGTGCCAGCTCACCTTATACCCCGGGCTCTGGGGCCAACGTCCTGACTTTC
CASSPYTPGSGANVLTF
>TRBJ2-1|once|TRBD2|TRBV10-3
TGTGCCATCAGTGGGGGACTAGCGGGAGGCTTCAATGAGCAGTTCTTC
CAISGGLAGGFNEQFF
>TRBJ2-3|NA|NA|TRBV6-4
TGTGCCAGCAGTGACTCGGCGGCCCCGGTTGATACGCAGTATTTT
CASSDSAAPVDTQYF
>TRBJ1-1|NA|TRBD1|TRBV4-1
TGCGCCAGCAGCCAGGAACCGGGACAGCGATTTTTCTTT
CASSQEPGQRFFF
>TRBJ2-7|NA|TRBD1|TRBV9
TGTGCCAGCAGCGTAGGGACAGGGTTAGGCTACGAGCAGTACTTC
CASSVGTGLGYEQYF
>TRBJ2-5|NA|TRBD1|TRBV18
TGTGCCAGCTCATTAACCGGGACAGGGGCAAAGGAGACCCAGTACTTC
CASSLTGTGAKETQYF
>TRBJ1-1|NA|NA|TRBV9
TGTGCCAGCAGCCCCCGTCTGGGGGGCGCGACTGAAGCTTTCTTT
CASSPRLGGATEAFF